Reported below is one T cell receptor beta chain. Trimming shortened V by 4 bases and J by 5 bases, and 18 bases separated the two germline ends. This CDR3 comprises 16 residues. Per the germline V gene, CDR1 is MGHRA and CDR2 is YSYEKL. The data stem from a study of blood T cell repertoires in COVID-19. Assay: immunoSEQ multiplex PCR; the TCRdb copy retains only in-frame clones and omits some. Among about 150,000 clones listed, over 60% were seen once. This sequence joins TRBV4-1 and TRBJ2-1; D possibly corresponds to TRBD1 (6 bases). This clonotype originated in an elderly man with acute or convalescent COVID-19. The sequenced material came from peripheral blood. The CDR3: CASSRTEQGLDNEQFF. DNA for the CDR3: TGCGCCAGCAGCCGAACGGAACAGGGTTTGGACAATGAGCAGTTCTTC.